This is a list of T cell receptor beta chains from one sample in a study of control samples from healthy donors and cancer patients. Libraries were prepared by immunoSEQ multiplex PCR; TCRdb keeps only in-frame clonotypes and omits some of them. This table holds some 79,000 clones, roughly 84% found once. Sequencing input: blood. Receptors were obtained from a woman between 50 and 59 years old in good health. Both conserved end residues are part of each CDR3. D genes are given only for firm matches. Expanded clones are given a class, and other clones once, few, many or no size at all.

D	V	size	J	DNA	CDR3
NA	TRBV9	NA	TRBJ2-2	TGTGCCAGCAGCGGAGAGGGACTTACCACCGGGGAGCTGTTTTTT	CASSGEGLTTGELFF
NA	TRBV19	NA	TRBJ1-1	TGTGCCAGTAGTATTTCGTATGAAGCTTTCTTT	CASSISYEAFF
NA	TRBV6-6	NA	TRBJ1-5	TGTGCCAGCATCGGGCTTAGCAATCAGCCCCAGCATTTT	CASIGLSNQPQHF
TRBD1	TRBV28	NA	TRBJ2-5	TGTGCCAGCAGTTCACCGGGACAGGGACAAGAGACCCAGTACTTC	CASSSPGQGQETQYF
TRBD2	TRBV18	NA	TRBJ2-1	TGTGCCAGCTCACCGAGCGGGAGGGCTGAGAATGAGCAGTTCTTC	CASSPSGRAENEQFF
NA	TRBV2	NA	TRBJ1-4	TGTGCCAGCAGTGAATCGCGGGGTGTCGTTGAAAAACTGTTTTTT	CASSESRGVVEKLFF
NA	TRBV28	once	TRBJ1-5	TGTGCCAGCAGCCCCCCCCGCGGAACCAATCAGCCCCAGCATTTT	CASSPPRGTNQPQHF
NA	TRBV5-1	NA	TRBJ1-1	TGCGCCAGCAGGGGGCAGGTGAACACTGAAGCTTTCTTT	CASRGQVNTEAFF
NA	TRBV5-5	NA	TRBJ1-3	TGTGCCAGCAGCTTGGAGGGGTCGTACACCATATATTTT	CASSLEGSYTIYF
NA	TRBV7-9	NA	TRBJ1-2	TGTGCCAGCAGCACCCAGGGGAAACTCTATGGCTACACCTTC	CASSTQGKLYGYTF
NA	TRBV10-1	NA	TRBJ2-3	TGCGCCAGCAGTGAGCAAACAGATACGCAGTATTTT	CASSEQTDTQYF
NA	TRBV19	NA	TRBJ1-6	TGTGCCAGTAGTATAGATGGGCCAGGACGGACTAATTCACCCCTCCACTTT	CASSIDGPGRTNSPLHF
NA	TRBV30	NA	TRBJ1-5	TGTGCCTGGAGTGTAGGCTGGGGCAATCAGCCCCAGCATTTT	CAWSVGWGNQPQHF
TRBD2	TRBV7-3	NA	TRBJ2-3	TGTGCCAGCAGCTCGGGGGGGCCAGATACGCAGTATTTT	CASSSGGPDTQYF
TRBD2	TRBV7-6	NA	TRBJ2-3	TGTGCCAGCAGCCCAGGTGGCGGGAGGGCGGTGGATACGCAGTATTTT	CASSPGGGRAVDTQYF
TRBD2	TRBV12-5	NA	TRBJ2-1	TGTGCTAGTGGTTTGGTAATTCCGGGGCTTAGCGGGGGGAAACCCCGCTACAATGAGCAGTTCTTC	CASGLVIPGLSGGKPRYNEQFF
TRBD2	TRBV7-3	NA	TRBJ2-3	TGTGCCAGCAGCGTCACGGGACTACACACAGATACGCAGTATTTT	CASSVTGLHTDTQYF
TRBD1	TRBV7-3	NA	TRBJ2-7	TGTGCCAGCAGCTTAGGGGGAAGGGGGCAATACGAGCAGTACTTC	CASSLGGRGQYEQYF